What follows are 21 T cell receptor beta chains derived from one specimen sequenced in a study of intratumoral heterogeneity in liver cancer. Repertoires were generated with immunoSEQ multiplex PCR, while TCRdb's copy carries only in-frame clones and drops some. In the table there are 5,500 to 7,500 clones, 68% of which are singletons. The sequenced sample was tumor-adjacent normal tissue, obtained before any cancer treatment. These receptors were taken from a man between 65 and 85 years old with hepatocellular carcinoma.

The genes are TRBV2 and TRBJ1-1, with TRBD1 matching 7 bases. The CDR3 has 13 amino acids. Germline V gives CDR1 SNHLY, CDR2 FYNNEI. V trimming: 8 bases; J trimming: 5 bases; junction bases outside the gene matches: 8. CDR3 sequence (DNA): TGTGCCAGCCCACAGGGGAGGGGGACTGAAGCTTTCTTT. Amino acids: CASPQGRGTEAFF.

The CDR3 bases are TGTGCCATCAGTGAGCCAGGGACAGGGGTGGATAGCTATGGCTACACCTTC. Translation: CAISEPGTGVDSYGYTF. J is TRBJ1-2 and V is TRBV10-3, with 10 bases matching TRBD1. V trimming: 2 bases; J trimming: 4 bases; junction bases outside the gene matches: 10. The CDR3 is 17 residues long. Looked up from germline, CDR1 is ENHRY and CDR2 is SYGVKD.

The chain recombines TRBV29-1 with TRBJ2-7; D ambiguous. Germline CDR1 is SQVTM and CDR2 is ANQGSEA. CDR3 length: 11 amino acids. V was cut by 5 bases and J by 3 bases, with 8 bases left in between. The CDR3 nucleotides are TGCAGCGTTTACGACCTCTACGAGCAGTACTTC. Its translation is CSVYDLYEQYF.

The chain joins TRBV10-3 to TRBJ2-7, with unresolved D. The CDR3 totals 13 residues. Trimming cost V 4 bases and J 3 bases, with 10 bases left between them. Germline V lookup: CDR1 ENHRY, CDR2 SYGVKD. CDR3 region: CAISADGFYEQYF. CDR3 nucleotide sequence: TGTGCCATCAGTGCAGACGGGTTCTACGAGCAGTACTTC.

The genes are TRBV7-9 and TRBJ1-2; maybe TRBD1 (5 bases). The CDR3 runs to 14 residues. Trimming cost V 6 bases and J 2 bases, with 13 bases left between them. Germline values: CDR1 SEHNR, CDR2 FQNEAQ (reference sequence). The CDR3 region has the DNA TGTGCCAGCAGACCCCCGGGGACGAACTATGGCTACACCTTC. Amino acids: CASRPPGTNYGYTF. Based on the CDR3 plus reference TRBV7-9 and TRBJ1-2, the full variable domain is DTGVSQNPRHKITKRGQNVTFRCDPISEHNRLYWYRQTLGQGPEFLTYFQNEAQLEKSRLLSDRFSAERPKGSFSTLEIQRTEQGDSAMYLCASRPPGTNYGYTFGSGTRLTVV.

This chain's CDR3 is CASSPTSGGHSSYEQYF. The CDR3 coding sequence is TGTGCCAGCTCACCAACTAGCGGGGGGCACAGCTCCTACGAGCAGTACTTC. The V call is TRBV18, the J call TRBJ2-7; 12 bases align to TRBD2. This CDR3 is 17 amino acids long. Germline V gene data show CDR1 as KGHSH and CDR2 as LQKENI. The V and J ends lost 2 bases and 0 bases, in that order; junction bases with no gene match: 5.

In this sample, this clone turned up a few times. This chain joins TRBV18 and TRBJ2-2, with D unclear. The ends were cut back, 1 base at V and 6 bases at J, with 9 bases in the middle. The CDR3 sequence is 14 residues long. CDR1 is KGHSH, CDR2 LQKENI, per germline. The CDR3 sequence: CASSPLPRPGELFF. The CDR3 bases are TGTGCCAGCTCACCACTGCCCCGGCCCGGGGAGCTGTTTTTT.

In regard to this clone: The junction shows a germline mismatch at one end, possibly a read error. The CDR3, as DNA: TGCGCCAGCAGCTTGGACACTCGTAAAAACATCGGGGAGCTGTTTTTT. Translated: CASSLDTRKNIGELFF. The chain recombines TRBV5-1 with TRBJ2-2; D call uncertain. The CDR3 runs 16 residues. Germline V gene data show CDR1 as SGHRS and CDR2 as YFSETQ.

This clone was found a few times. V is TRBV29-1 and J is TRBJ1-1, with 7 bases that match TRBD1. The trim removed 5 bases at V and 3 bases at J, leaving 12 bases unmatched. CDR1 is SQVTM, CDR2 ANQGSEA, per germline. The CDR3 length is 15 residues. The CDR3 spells CSVRGLQGRYTEAFF. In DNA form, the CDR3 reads TGCAGCGTTAGGGGGCTACAGGGAAGGTACACTGAAGCTTTCTTT. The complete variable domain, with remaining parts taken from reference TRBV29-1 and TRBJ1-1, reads SAVISQKPSRDICQRGTSLTIQCQVDSQVTMMFWYRQQPGQSLTLIATANQGSEATYESGFVIDKFPISRPNLTFSTLTVSNMSPEDSSIYLCSVRGLQGRYTEAFFGQGTRLTVV.

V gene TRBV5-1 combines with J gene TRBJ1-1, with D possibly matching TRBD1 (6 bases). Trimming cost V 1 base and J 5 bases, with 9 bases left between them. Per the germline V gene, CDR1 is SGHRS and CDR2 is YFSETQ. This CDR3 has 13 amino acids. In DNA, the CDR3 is TGCGCCAGCAGCTTGTCAGGGGAGACTGAAGCTTTCTTT. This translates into CASSLSGETEAFF. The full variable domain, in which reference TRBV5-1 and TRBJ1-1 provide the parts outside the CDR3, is KAGVTQTPRYLIKTRGQQVTLSCSPISGHRSVSWYQQTPGQGLQFLFEYFSETQRNKGNFPGRFSGRQFSNSRSEMNVSTLELGDSALYLCASSLSGETEAFFGQGTRLTVV.

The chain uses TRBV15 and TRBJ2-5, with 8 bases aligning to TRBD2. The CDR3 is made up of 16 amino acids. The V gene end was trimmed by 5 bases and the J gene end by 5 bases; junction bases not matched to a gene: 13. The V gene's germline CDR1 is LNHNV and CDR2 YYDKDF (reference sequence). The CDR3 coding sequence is TGTGCCACCAGCCCTCCCGGGAGGGGGGGCCGCGAGACCCAGTACTTC. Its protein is CATSPPGRGGRETQYF.

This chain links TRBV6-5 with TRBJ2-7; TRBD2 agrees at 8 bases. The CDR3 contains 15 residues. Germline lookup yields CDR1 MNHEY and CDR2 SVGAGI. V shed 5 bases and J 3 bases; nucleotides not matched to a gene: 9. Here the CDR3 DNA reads TGTGCCAGCAGTCCCCAAGGGGGGACTAGCTACGAGCAGTACTTC. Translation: CASSPQGGTSYEQYF.

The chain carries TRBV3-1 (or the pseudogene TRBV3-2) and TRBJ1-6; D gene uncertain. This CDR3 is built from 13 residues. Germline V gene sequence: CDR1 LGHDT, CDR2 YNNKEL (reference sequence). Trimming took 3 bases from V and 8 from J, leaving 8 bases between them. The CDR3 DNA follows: TGTGCCAGCAGCCAGAAGTGGGATTCACCCCTCCACTTT. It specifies CASSQKWDSPLHF.

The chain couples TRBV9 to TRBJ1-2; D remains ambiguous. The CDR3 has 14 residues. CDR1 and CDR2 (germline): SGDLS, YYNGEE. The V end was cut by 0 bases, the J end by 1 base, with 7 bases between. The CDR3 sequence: CASSVGRFNYGYTF. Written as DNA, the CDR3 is TGTGCCAGCAGCGTAGGGCGTTTTAACTATGGCTACACCTTC. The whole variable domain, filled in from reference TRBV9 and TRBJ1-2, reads DSGVTQTPKHLITATGQRVTLRCSPRSGDLSVYWYQQSLDQGLQFLIQYYNGEERAKGNILERFSAQQFPDLHSELNLSSLELGDSALYFCASSVGRFNYGYTFGSGTRLTVV.

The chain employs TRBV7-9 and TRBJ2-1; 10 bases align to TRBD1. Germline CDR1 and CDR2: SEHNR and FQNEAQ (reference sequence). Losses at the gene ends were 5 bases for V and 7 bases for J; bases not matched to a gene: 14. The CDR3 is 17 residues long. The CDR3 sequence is CASSRRLGQGSTNEQFF. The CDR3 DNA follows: TGTGCCAGCAGCCGCCGGCTGGGACAGGGGTCAACGAATGAGCAGTTCTTC.

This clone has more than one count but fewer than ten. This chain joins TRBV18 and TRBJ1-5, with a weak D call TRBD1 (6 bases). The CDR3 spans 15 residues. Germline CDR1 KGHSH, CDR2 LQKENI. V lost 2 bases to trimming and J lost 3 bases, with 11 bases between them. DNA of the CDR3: TGTGCCAGCTCACCAACGTCAGGGGCCAATCAGCCCCAGCATTTT. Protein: CASSPTSGANQPQHF.

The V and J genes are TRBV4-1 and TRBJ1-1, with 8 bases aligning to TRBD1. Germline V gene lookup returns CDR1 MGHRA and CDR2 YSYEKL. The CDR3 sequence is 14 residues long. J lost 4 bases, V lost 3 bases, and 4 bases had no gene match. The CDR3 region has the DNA TGCGCCAGCAGCCAGCCAGGGGGCCTCACTGAAGCTTTCTTT. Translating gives CASSQPGGLTEAFF.

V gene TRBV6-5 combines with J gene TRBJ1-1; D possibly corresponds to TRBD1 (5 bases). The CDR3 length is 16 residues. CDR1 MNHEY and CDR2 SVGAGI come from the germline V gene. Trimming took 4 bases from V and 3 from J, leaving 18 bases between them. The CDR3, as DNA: TGTGCCAGCAGTTCCGCAGCCGGGACCATTGACACTGAAGCTTTCTTT. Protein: CASSSAAGTIDTEAFF.

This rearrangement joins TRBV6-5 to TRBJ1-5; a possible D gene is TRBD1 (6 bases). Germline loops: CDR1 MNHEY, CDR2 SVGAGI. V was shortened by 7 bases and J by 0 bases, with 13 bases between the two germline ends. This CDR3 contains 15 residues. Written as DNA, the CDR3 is TGTGCCAGCACCTACAGGGAGTATAGCAATCAGCCCCAGCATTTT. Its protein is CASTYREYSNQPQHF.

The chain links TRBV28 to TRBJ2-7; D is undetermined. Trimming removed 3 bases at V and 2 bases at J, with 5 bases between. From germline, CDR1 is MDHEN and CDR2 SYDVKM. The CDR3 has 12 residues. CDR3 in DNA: TGTGCCAGCAGTTTCTCCGCCTACGAGCAGTACGTC. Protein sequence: CASSFSAYEQYV.

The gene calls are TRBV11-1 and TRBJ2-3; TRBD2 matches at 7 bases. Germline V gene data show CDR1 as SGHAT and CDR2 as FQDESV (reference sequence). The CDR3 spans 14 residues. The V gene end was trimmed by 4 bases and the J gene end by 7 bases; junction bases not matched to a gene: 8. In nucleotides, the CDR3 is TGTGCCAGCAGCTCGGGGGGATCCTCACATACGCAGTATTTT. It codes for CASSSGGSSHTQYF.